The clone carrying this T cell receptor beta chain was seen only a few times. The data belong to a study of T cells in Graves' hyperthyroidism and ophthalmopathy. Authors of the study amplified TCR beta CDR3 regions from RNA transcripts. A first-round RT-PCR of the TCR CDR3 used the HTBI primer set. TCRdb fed the multiplex PCR reads into MiXCR, producing one record per CDR3 protein. The sample yields 650,000 to 700,000 distinct CDR3 sequences, around a sixth seen once. In germline, CDR1 is MGHRA, CDR2 YSYEKL. CDR3 size: 19 residues. V gave up 0 bases and J gave up 1 base, with 16 bases separating them.

The source material was blood. The J gene is TRBJ2-6, the V gene TRBV4-1; D remains ambiguous. The receptor's source is a man aged 50 to 60 with Graves' hyperthyroidism. The CDR3 here is CASSQDMVASGSGANVLTF. CDR3 nucleotides: TGCGCCAGCAGCCAAGATATGGTGGCCTCAGGTTCTGGGGCCAACGTCCTGACTTTC.